The clone carrying this T cell receptor (beta chain) was counted a few times. The antigen is unknown. The data originate from a study of T-cell memory formation after mild COVID-19. Study information: Largely, TCR clusters stayed within a single donor.

TCR alpha and TCR beta cDNA libraries carrying sample barcodes and UMIs came from 5'RACE with constant-segment primers. TCRdb called the 5' RACE reads again in MiXCR, with one record for every CDR3 protein. This sample yields 450,000 to 700,000 distinct CDR3 sequences, of which about a sixth are seen a single time; 12% belongs to the top ten. Study-wide points: Clones shrinking between day 15 and 85 showed a balanced CD4/CD8 split, and those that grew later tilted toward CD4+. CM and EM subsets held most contracting CD4+ clones; EMRA held CD8+ ones.

Sample: PBMCs or a T cell subset sorted from them (not recorded which). The TCR was taken from an adult woman who had mild COVID-19 (a few samples of this study predate the infection). Cell type and time point are not known.

The CDR3 region has the DNA TGTGCCAGCAGTTTCGATCCTTTTGGATCCTACGAGCAGTACTTC. It specifies CASSFDPFGSYEQYF. The chain links TRBV27 to TRBJ2-7; D uncertain. The V end was cut by 3 bases, the J end by 1 base, with 13 bases between. This CDR3 has 15 amino acids. Germline V gives CDR1 MNHEY, CDR2 SMNVEV (reference sequence).